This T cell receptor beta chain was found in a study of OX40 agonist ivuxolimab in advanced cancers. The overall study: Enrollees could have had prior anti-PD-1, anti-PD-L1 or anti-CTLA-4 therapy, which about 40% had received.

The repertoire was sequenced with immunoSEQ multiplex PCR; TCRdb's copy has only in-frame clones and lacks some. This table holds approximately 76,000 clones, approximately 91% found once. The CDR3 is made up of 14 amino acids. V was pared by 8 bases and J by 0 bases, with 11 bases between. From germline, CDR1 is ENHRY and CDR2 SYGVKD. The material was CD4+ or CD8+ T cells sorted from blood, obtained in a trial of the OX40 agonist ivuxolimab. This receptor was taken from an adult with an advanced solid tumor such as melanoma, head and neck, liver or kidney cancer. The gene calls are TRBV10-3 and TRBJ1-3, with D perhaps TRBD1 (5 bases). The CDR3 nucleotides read TGTGCCATCTTAGACAGAAGCTCTGGAAACACCATATATTTT. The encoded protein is CAILDRSSGNTIYF.